This is a list of T cell receptor beta chains from one sample in a study of T-cell memory formation after mild COVID-19. TCRdb analysed the 5' RACE reads with MiXCR anew, one entry per CDR3 protein. The table shows about 180,000 distinct CDR3 sequences, with around a sixth occurring only once. Sequencing was carried out using PBMCs or a T cell subset sorted from them (not recorded which). These TCRs come from a man aged 18 to 29 who had mild COVID-19 (a few samples of this study predate the infection). Cell type and time point are not known. CDR3s include the opening cysteine and the closing phenylalanine or tryptophan. D genes are given only for firm matches. Clone size is given for some rows only: seen once, a few or many times, or a class if the clone is expanded.

J: TRBJ1-6; D: .; size: .; V: TRBV5-1; CDR3: CASSFDSPNSPLHF; DNA: TGCGCCAGCAGCTTCGACAGCCCGAATTCACCCCTCCACTTT
J: TRBJ2-3; D: .; size: .; V: TRBV2; CDR3: CASSEAEGSDTQYF; DNA: TGTGCCAGCAGTGAAGCTGAGGGGTCAGATACGCAGTATTTT
J: TRBJ2-3; D: .; size: many; V: TRBV4-1; CDR3: CASSQETHPSTDTQYF; DNA: TGCGCCAGCAGCCAAGAGACTCACCCTAGCACAGATACGCAGTATTTT
J: TRBJ2-1; D: TRBD2; size: .; V: TRBV14; CDR3: CASMYPGLAQIANEQFF; DNA: TGTGCCAGCATGTATCCGGGACTAGCCCAGATCGCCAATGAGCAGTTCTTC
J: TRBJ2-5; D: TRBD2; size: .; V: TRBV5-6; CDR3: CASSFNPAGVQETQYF; DNA: TGTGCCAGCAGCTTTAATCCAGCGGGGGTACAAGAGACCCAGTACTTC
J: TRBJ2-1; D: .; size: .; V: TRBV7-2; CDR3: CASSFTRYPSEQFF; DNA: TGTGCCAGCAGCTTTACTAGGTACCCAAGTGAGCAGTTCTTC
J: TRBJ2-5; D: .; size: .; V: TRBV7-2; CDR3: CASSFYSDGGTQYF; DNA: TGTGCCAGCAGCTTCTATTCGGACGGCGGGACCCAGTACTTC
J: TRBJ2-2; D: TRBD2; size: .; V: TRBV10-2; CDR3: CASSISGGANTGELFF; DNA: TGCGCCAGCAGCATTAGCGGGGGGGCGAACACCGGGGAGCTGTTTTTT
J: TRBJ1-3; D: TRBD1; size: .; V: TRBV6-5; CDR3: CASRQGVGNTIYF; DNA: TGTGCCAGCAGACAGGGGGTTGGAAACACCATATATTTT
J: TRBJ2-3; D: .; size: .; V: TRBV11-2; CDR3: CTSSLGGTRTDTQYF; DNA: TGTACCAGCAGCTTAGGGGGGACACGCACAGATACGCAGTATTTT
J: TRBJ2-5; D: .; size: few; V: TRBV7-2; CDR3: CASSGRIQETQYF; DNA: TGTGCCAGCAGCGGTCGCATCCAAGAGACCCAGTACTTC
J: TRBJ1-5; D: .; size: .; V: TRBV5-1; CDR3: CASSFQEGQPQHF; DNA: TGCGCCAGCAGCTTCCAGGAGGGGCAGCCCCAGCATTTT
J: TRBJ2-5; D: TRBD2; size: .; V: TRBV7-2; CDR3: CASSLAGLAGWETQYF; DNA: TGTGCCAGCAGCTTAGCAGGACTAGCCGGATGGGAGACCCAGTACTTC
J: TRBJ1-2; D: .; size: .; V: TRBV6-6; CDR3: CASSPQGPYGYTF; DNA: TGTGCCAGCAGTCCCCAGGGTCCCTATGGCTACACCTTC
J: TRBJ2-7; D: TRBD1; size: .; V: TRBV5-4; CDR3: CASSLDRGRFYYEQYF; DNA: TGTGCCAGCAGCCTCGACAGGGGGCGATTCTACTACGAGCAGTACTTC
J: TRBJ2-3; D: .; size: few; V: TRBV28; CDR3: CASSFGGLRADTQYF; DNA: TGTGCCAGCAGTTTTGGGGGGTTGCGAGCAGATACGCAGTATTTT
J: TRBJ2-5; D: TRBD2; size: .; V: TRBV12-3/TRBV12-4; CDR3: CASSLGTRGFRKTQYF; DNA: TGTGCCAGCAGTTTAGGGACTAGGGGCTTCAGGAAGACCCAGTACTTC
J: TRBJ2-5; D: TRBD2; size: .; V: TRBV12-3/TRBV12-4; CDR3: CASRAGLAGMYQETQYF; DNA: TGTGCCAGCAGAGCGGGACTAGCGGGGATGTACCAAGAGACCCAGTACTTC
J: TRBJ2-7; D: .; size: .; V: TRBV30; CDR3: CAWTPKAGIYEQYF; DNA: TGTGCCTGGACCCCTAAGGCAGGAATCTACGAGCAGTACTTC
J: TRBJ1-4; D: .; size: few; V: TRBV28; CDR3: CASSLIRDPAEKLFF; DNA: TGTGCCAGCAGTTTAATCCGGGACCCCGCTGAAAAACTGTTTTTT
J: TRBJ2-3; D: TRBD2; size: few; V: TRBV6-6; CDR3: CATGTSGGTDTQYF; DNA: TGTGCCACCGGGACTAGCGGGGGCACAGATACGCAGTATTTT
J: TRBJ1-1; D: .; size: few; V: TRBV5-1; CDR3: CASGMEGAEAFF; DNA: TGCGCCAGCGGGATGGAGGGGGCTGAAGCTTTCTTT
J: TRBJ1-2; D: .; size: few; V: TRBV7-9; CDR3: CASNAGPGNSYNYGYTF; DNA: TGTGCCAGCAACGCGGGACCGGGAAACTCATATAACTATGGCTACACCTTC
J: TRBJ2-4; D: TRBD1; size: .; V: TRBV2; CDR3: CASRKQGLAKNIQYF; DNA: TGTGCCAGCAGAAAACAGGGGCTAGCCAAAAACATTCAGTACTTC
J: TRBJ2-7; D: .; size: few; V: TRBV6-1; CDR3: CASSDGYEQYF; DNA: TGTGCCAGCAGTGACGGATACGAGCAGTACTTC
J: TRBJ2-4; D: .; size: .; V: TRBV11-2; CDR3: CASSLDQDQYF; DNA: TGTGCCAGCAGCTTAGATCAGGATCAGTACTTC
J: TRBJ2-2; D: TRBD1; size: .; V: TRBV7-2; CDR3: CASSLGGRGHGGELIF; DNA: TGTGCCAGCAGCTTAGGTGGCAGGGGGCATGGCGGGGAGCTGATTTTT
J: TRBJ2-2; D: .; size: .; V: TRBV11-3; CDR3: CASSFSLQGGTGELFF; DNA: TGTGCCAGCAGCTTTTCTCTCCAGGGAGGCACCGGGGAGCTGTTTTTT
J: TRBJ2-2; D: .; size: .; V: TRBV7-9; CDR3: CASSLSLNTGELFF; DNA: TGTGCCAGCAGCTTGTCACTAAACACCGGGGAGCTGTTTTTT
J: TRBJ2-1; D: TRBD2; size: few; V: TRBV29-1; CDR3: CTTNGGGKDEQFF; DNA: TGCACCACTAATGGGGGGGGTAAGGATGAGCAGTTCTTC
J: TRBJ1-4; D: TRBD1; size: few; V: TRBV5-1; CDR3: CASSLLGQDNEKLFF; DNA: TGCGCCAGCAGCTTGCTCGGACAGGATAATGAAAAACTGTTTTTT
J: TRBJ1-1; D: .; size: few; V: TRBV6-6; CDR3: CASTHGDGTEAFF; DNA: TGTGCCAGCACCCACGGCGACGGCACTGAAGCTTTCTTT
J: TRBJ1-2; D: .; size: few; V: TRBV24-1; CDR3: CATSDHRQTYGYTF; DNA: TGTGCCACCAGTGATCACCGACAGACCTATGGCTACACCTTC
J: TRBJ2-7; D: .; size: .; V: TRBV7-2; CDR3: CASSLETAYEQYF; DNA: TGTGCCAGCAGCTTAGAGACCGCCTACGAGCAGTACTTC
J: TRBJ2-3; D: .; size: .; V: TRBV20-1; CDR3: CSARPGAAPDTQYF; DNA: TGCAGTGCCCGTCCGGGTGCTGCCCCGGATACGCAGTATTTT
J: TRBJ2-3; D: TRBD2; size: few; V: TRBV7-9; CDR3: CASSKTSGGAVADTQYF; DNA: TGTGCCAGCAGCAAGACTAGCGGGGGGGCCGTTGCAGATACGCAGTATTTT
J: TRBJ1-5; D: .; size: few; V: TRBV6-2/TRBV6-3; CDR3: CASSSPRVNQPQHF; DNA: TGTGCCAGCAGTTCCCCACGGGTGAATCAGCCCCAGCATTTT
J: TRBJ2-6; D: .; size: .; V: TRBV28; CDR3: CASSLGRHGVGANVLTF; DNA: TGTGCCAGCAGTCTCGGTCGGCACGGGGTTGGGGCCAACGTCCTGACTTTC
J: TRBJ1-4; D: .; size: many; V: TRBV7-2; CDR3: CASSPRGGAGKLFF; DNA: TGTGCCAGCAGCCCTCGGGGGGGGGCCGGAAAACTGTTTTTT
J: TRBJ1-4; D: .; size: few; V: TRBV5-1; CDR3: CASSLGRGPGEKLFF; DNA: TGCGCCAGCAGCTTGGGTCGTGGGCCTGGTGAAAAACTGTTTTTT
J: TRBJ1-1; D: TRBD1; size: few; V: TRBV5-1; CDR3: CASRGTGLETEAFF; DNA: TGCGCCAGCAGGGGGACAGGGCTCGAAACTGAAGCTTTCTTT
J: TRBJ1-1; D: .; size: few; V: TRBV7-2; CDR3: CASRWDLTDTEAFF; DNA: TGTGCCAGCAGGTGGGATTTAACGGACACTGAAGCTTTCTTT
J: TRBJ2-5; D: .; size: .; V: TRBV7-3; CDR3: CASSLFGGETQYF; DNA: TGTGCCAGCAGCTTATTCGGGGGAGAGACCCAGTACTTC
J: TRBJ2-7; D: .; size: .; V: TRBV5-1; CDR3: CASSLTAPSSYEQYF; DNA: TGCGCCAGCAGCCTCACAGCCCCTAGCTCCTACGAGCAGTACTTC